These T cell receptor beta chains were read from a single sample in a study of blood T cell repertoires in COVID-19. Assay used: immunoSEQ multiplex PCR; TCRdb lists only in-frame clones, some missing. The table shows tens of thousands of clones, with around 80% occurring only once. Material for sequencing was peripheral blood. The receptors stem from a woman of 80 years or more with acute or convalescent COVID-19. CDR3s include the opening cysteine and the closing phenylalanine or tryptophan. The D gene is left open where the match is weak. Rows give clone size only sometimes, using once, few, many, or a class for an expanded clone.

TRBV18	.	.	TRBJ2-2	CASSPSRAEVAGELFF	TGTGCCAGCTCACCCTCGAGGGCGGAGGTGGCCGGGGAGCTGTTTTTT
TRBV6-1	.	once	TRBJ2-5	CASSEGVRATIPGTQYF	TGTGCCAGCAGTGAAGGCGTGCGGGCGACCATCCCTGGGACCCAGTACTTC
TRBV19	.	.	TRBJ1-5	CASTPGLSNQPQHF	TGTGCCAGTACCCCGGGTCTTAGCAATCAGCCCCAGCATTTT
TRBV5-4	TRBD1	.	TRBJ2-5	CASSSKGQGQETQYF	TGTGCCAGCAGCTCGAAGGGACAGGGGCAAGAGACCCAGTACTTC
TRBV10-3	.	.	TRBJ1-2	CAIRYEAGMEGYTF	TGTGCCATCAGGTATGAAGCAGGGATGGAAGGCTACACCTTC
TRBV24-1	.	.	TRBJ1-2	CATSDPGAIGYTF	TGTGCCACCAGTGATCCAGGGGCCATTGGCTACACCTTC
TRBV7-9	TRBD1	.	TRBJ1-6	CASSLVSGAGGSPLHF	TGTGCCAGCAGCTTAGTTTCCGGGGCAGGGGGTTCACCCCTCCACTTT
TRBV6-5	.	.	TRBJ1-1	CASTPGYTEAFF	TGTGCCAGCACCCCAGGATACACTGAAGCTTTCTTT
TRBV28	.	.	TRBJ1-1	CASSFGQMNTEAFF	TGTGCCAGCAGTTTTGGGCAGATGAACACTGAAGCTTTCTTT
TRBV5-4	TRBD1	.	TRBJ1-3	CASSLIKGGGFFSGNTIYF	TGTGCCAGCAGCTTGATCAAAGGGGGCGGTTTTTTCTCTGGAAACACCATATATTTT
TRBV7-8	TRBD2	.	TRBJ2-1	CASSLIPSGGALEQFF	TGTGCCAGCAGCTTAATCCCTAGCGGGGGGGCCCTTGAGCAGTTCTTC
TRBV3-1/TRBV3-2	.	.	TRBJ2-1	CASSQDISEQFF	TGTGCCAGCAGCCAAGATATTAGCGAGCAGTTCTTC
TRBV28	TRBD1	.	TRBJ1-1	CASSPPDRGAAEAFF	TGTGCCAGCAGTCCCCCGGACAGGGGTGCAGCTGAAGCTTTCTTT
TRBV7-9	TRBD1	.	TRBJ1-4	CASSAGQGTNPNEKLFF	TGTGCCAGCAGCGCCGGACAGGGAACAAATCCCAATGAAAAACTGTTTTTT
TRBV15	TRBD1	few	TRBJ1-1	CATSRGQGLMNTEAFF	TGTGCCACCAGCAGAGGACAGGGCCTTATGAACACTGAAGCTTTCTTT
TRBV4-1	.	.	TRBJ1-1	CASSQRWGGVTTEAFF	TGCGCCAGCAGCCAAAGGTGGGGAGGGGTAACCACTGAAGCTTTCTTT
TRBV21-1	.	.	TRBJ2-7	CASSKRLCHYEQYF	TGTGCCAGCAGCAAAAGACTGTGTCACTACGAGCAGTACTTC
TRBV6-1	.	.	TRBJ2-7	CASSEQAGDISGQYF	TGTGCCAGCAGTGAGCAAGCGGGTGACATCTCCGGGCAGTACTTC
TRBV4-2	TRBD1	.	TRBJ1-2	CASSQVTGTGWSGYTF	TGTGCCAGCAGCCAAGTCACCGGGACAGGGTGGTCTGGCTACACCTTC
TRBV3-1/TRBV3-2	.	.	TRBJ2-7	CASSQGTPFGYEQYF	TGTGCCAGCAGCCAAGGGACACCCTTTGGCTACGAGCAGTACTTC
TRBV4-1	.	.	TRBJ1-1	CASSQEELRNTEAFF	TGCGCCAGCAGCCAAGAGGAGCTTAGGAACACTGAAGCTTTCTTT
TRBV5-4	TRBD1	.	TRBJ2-3	CASSLGLRDRDTDTQYF	TGTGCCAGCAGCTTGGGGCTCCGGGACAGGGACACAGATACGCAGTATTTT
TRBV6-5	TRBD2	.	TRBJ2-3	CASTGLAGGQDTQYF	TGTGCCAGCACGGGACTAGCGGGGGGTCAAGATACGCAGTATTTT
TRBV3-1/TRBV3-2	TRBD1	.	TRBJ1-4	CASSMRGPVEKLFF	TGTGCCAGCAGCATGAGGGGGCCTGTTGAAAAACTGTTTTTT
TRBV28	.	.	TRBJ1-1	CASSLRPGAGTEAFF	TGTGCCAGCAGTTTACGTCCGGGCGCAGGGACTGAAGCTTTCTTT
TRBV3-1/TRBV3-2	.	.	TRBJ2-2	CASSLSGTRVSTGELFF	TGTGCCAGCAGCCTCTCGGGTACGAGGGTCAGCACCGGGGAGCTGTTTTTT
TRBV2	.	.	TRBJ2-1	CASSEEILRSYNEQFF	TGTGCCAGCAGTGAAGAGATACTGCGCTCCTACAATGAGCAGTTCTTC
TRBV18	TRBD1	.	TRBJ2-7	CASSEDGTGAYEQYF	TGTGCCAGCTCCGAGGACGGGACAGGGGCTTACGAGCAGTACTTC
TRBV7-9	TRBD1	once	TRBJ2-6	CASSLGTGLWANVLTF	TGTGCCAGCAGCTTGGGGACAGGCCTCTGGGCCAACGTCCTGACTTTC
TRBV11-2	TRBD1	.	TRBJ2-7	CASSRGQGVYEQYF	TGTGCCAGCAGCCGGGGACAGGGGGTTTACGAGCAGTACTTC
TRBV9	.	once	TRBJ2-3	CASSVSGGYTDTQYF	TGTGCCAGCAGCGTTTCAGGGGGGTACACAGATACGCAGTATTTT
TRBV18	TRBD1	.	TRBJ1-2	CASSPYGQGNGYTF	TGTGCCAGCTCACCATATGGACAGGGCAACGGCTACACCTTC
TRBV5-1	TRBD1	.	TRBJ1-6	CASSPRQGANSPLHF	TGCGCCAGCAGCCCAAGACAGGGTGCGAATTCACCCCTCCACTTT
TRBV5-1	TRBD1	.	TRBJ2-3	CASSSGTGMDTQYF	TGCGCCAGCAGCAGTGGGACAGGGATGGATACGCAGTATTTT
TRBV28	.	.	TRBJ2-3	CASTGDTDTQYF	TGTGCCAGCACAGGGGACACAGATACGCAGTATTTT
TRBV6-1	.	.	TRBJ2-1	CASRQDSWDEQFF	TGTGCCAGCAGACAGGACAGCTGGGATGAGCAGTTCTTC
TRBV3-1/TRBV3-2	.	once	TRBJ2-3	CASSDILDTQYF	TGTGCCAGCAGCGACATTTTAGATACGCAGTATTTT
TRBV28	.	.	TRBJ2-2	CASRISGLNTGELFF	TGTGCCAGCAGAATTTCGGGACTTAACACCGGGGAGCTGTTTTTT
TRBV14	TRBD1	few	TRBJ1-1	CASSPSTGVWAEAFF	TGTGCCAGCAGCCCCAGTACAGGGGTTTGGGCTGAAGCTTTCTTT
TRBV20-1	.	.	TRBJ2-5	CSAMQETQYF	TGCAGTGCCATGCAAGAGACCCAGTACTTC
TRBV19	TRBD2	.	TRBJ2-7	CASSRTGTNYEQYF	TGTGCCAGTAGTCGAACCGGGACTAACTACGAGCAGTACTTC
TRBV5-6	.	once	TRBJ1-5	CASSARGGYGNQPQHF	TGTGCCAGCAGCGCTAGGGGGGGCTATGGCAATCAGCCCCAGCATTTT
TRBV2	TRBD1	.	TRBJ1-2	CASRPDRAGNQGYTF	TGTGCCAGCAGACCCGACAGGGCTGGAAACCAAGGCTACACCTTC
TRBV6-5	TRBD2	.	TRBJ2-7	CAGGRTAYEQYF	TGTGCCGGCGGGAGGACAGCCTACGAGCAGTACTTC
TRBV19	.	few	TRBJ1-6	CASSIQGTHSPLHF	TGTGCCAGTAGTATCCAGGGGACGCATTCACCCCTCCACTTT
TRBV5-8	.	.	TRBJ1-1	CASSRGSPEAFF	TGTGCCAGCAGCAGGGGATCCCCTGAAGCTTTCTTT
TRBV11-2	TRBD1	.	TRBJ1-6	CASSATGGLSYNSPLHF	TGTGCCAGCAGCGCAACAGGGGGCTTGTCCTATAATTCACCCCTCCACTTT
TRBV6-5	.	once	TRBJ1-6	CASSYSLVQGNSPLHF	TGTGCCAGCAGTTACTCCCTCGTACAGGGTAATTCACCCCTCCACTTT
TRBV27	.	.	TRBJ2-2	CASSSMPDSTGELFF	TGTGCCAGCAGTTCTATGCCCGATTCTACCGGGGAGCTGTTTTTT
TRBV5-1	TRBD1	.	TRBJ2-4	CASSAGQVGKNIQYF	TGCGCCAGCAGCGCGGGACAGGTGGGCAAAAACATTCAGTACTTC
TRBV4-1	TRBD1	.	TRBJ1-6	CASSQDIPTGTFYNSPLHF	TGCGCCAGCAGCCAAGACATTCCGACAGGGACTTTCTATAATTCACCCCTCCACTTT
TRBV9	.	few	TRBJ2-2	CASSVTTGNTGELFF	TGTGCCAGCAGCGTGACGACAGGGAACACCGGGGAGCTGTTTTTT
TRBV25-1	.	.	TRBJ1-4	CASSDHSANNEKLFF	TGTGCCAGCAGTGACCACAGTGCTAATAATGAAAAACTGTTTTTT
TRBV6-6	TRBD1	few	TRBJ2-7	CASSPGQTYEQYF	TGTGCCAGCAGCCCGGGACAGACGTACGAGCAGTACTTC
TRBV9	.	.	TRBJ1-3	CASSVAGGDTGNTIYF	TGTGCCAGCAGCGTAGCGGGGGGCGATACTGGAAACACCATATATTTT